These 14 T cell receptor beta chains originate from one sample sequenced in a study of blood T cell repertoires in COVID-19. Measured with immunoSEQ multiplex PCR; TCRdb has only the in-frame clones, and not every one. Among about 140,000 clones listed, roughly 80% were seen once. Specimen: PBMCs or T cells enriched from blood (not recorded which). The receptors were sampled from a woman between 50 and 59 years old who had recovered from COVID-19.

The V gene is TRBV5-4, the J gene TRBJ1-4; D gene unclear. CDR1 is SGHNT and CDR2 is YYREEE in the germline V gene (reference sequence). V lost 4 bases, J lost 7 bases, and 8 bases lay in between. This CDR3 region has 12 residues. The CDR3 loop is CASSLPSEKLFF. CDR3 DNA sequence: TGTGCCAGCAGCCTTCCTAGTGAAAAACTGTTTTTT.

V and J are TRBV6-6 and TRBJ1-6; the D is unclear. The germline gives CDR1 MNHNY, CDR2 SVGAGI (reference sequence). The CDR3 is 14 residues long. Between the trimmed V and J ends, which lost 8 bases and 1 base, there was a span of 9 bases. CDR3 loop: CASGQASYNSPLHF. The CDR3 DNA reads TGTGCCAGCGGGCAGGCTTCCTATAATTCACCCCTCCACTTT.

This chain joins TRBV19 and TRBJ1-5, with 7 bases fitting TRBD1. Germline V gives CDR1 LNHDA, CDR2 SQIVND (reference sequence). Trimming removed 2 bases from V and 7 bases from J; junction bases left unmatched: 11. The CDR3 spans 16 residues. The CDR3: CASSIYLTGSGQPQHF. CDR3 bases: TGTGCCAGTAGTATATACCTGACAGGGAGCGGACAGCCCCAGCATTTT.

The CDR3 DNA is TGTGCCACCTCACCGGGACTAGCATTTCGTACGCAGTATTTT. Amino acids: CATSPGLAFRTQYF. The J gene is TRBJ2-3, the V gene TRBV2, with TRBD2 matching 9 bases. V was clipped by 10 bases and J by 8 bases; unmatched bases: 13. The CDR3 totals 14 residues. The germline CDR1 and CDR2 sequences are SNHLY and FYNNEI.

This sequence joins TRBV11-2 and TRBJ1-1, with TRBD1 as a possible D gene (5 bases). Trimming took off 5 bases at V and 1 base at J, with 17 bases between the two ends. CDR1 is SGHAT and CDR2 is FQNNGV in the germline V gene. The CDR3 is 16 residues long. The CDR3 DNA is TGTGCCAGCAGCGTCTACCCGCTTCAGGGGAACACTGAAGCTTTCTTT. This codes for CASSVYPLQGNTEAFF.

This chain uses TRBV7-2 with TRBJ2-1, with TRBD2 matching over 15 bases. V was pared by 5 bases and J by 4 bases, with 9 bases of the junction left unmatched. The V gene's germline CDR1 is SGHTA and CDR2 FQGNSA. The CDR3 contains 18 residues. The CDR3 DNA reads as TGTGCCAGCAGCGCAGGGACTAGCGGGGGGACCGTTTACAATGAGCAGTTCTTC. It translates to CASSAGTSGGTVYNEQFF.

This chain's CDR3 is CASRMDRDQPQHF. CDR3 in DNA: TGTGCCAGCAGGATGGACAGGGATCAGCCCCAGCATTTT. The rearrangement links TRBV2 to TRBJ1-5, with 8 bases that match TRBD1. The CDR3 is 13 residues long. V lost 6 bases and J lost 5; bases outside the gene matches: 3. Germline values: CDR1 SNHLY, CDR2 FYNNEI.

This chain connects TRBV27 to TRBJ2-6; D is unclear. This CDR3 is 15 amino acids long. V gave up 2 bases and J gave up 2 bases, with 7 bases separating them. Per germline, CDR1 MNHEY and CDR2 SMNVEV (reference sequence). The CDR3 sequence: CASSLVYAGANVLTF. Here the CDR3 DNA reads TGTGCCAGCAGTTTAGTCTACGCTGGGGCCAACGTCCTGACTTTC.

This clone was seen a handful of times. The chain links TRBV27 to TRBJ2-7; tentative D call: TRBD2 (6 bases). Germline-derived CDR1 and CDR2 are MNHEY and SMNVEV (reference sequence). The CDR3 loop spans 13 amino acids. Trimming pared 8 bases from V and 6 bases from J, leaving 17 bases between. Written as DNA, the CDR3 is TGTGCCAGCTCGAAGGGCGGGGTTTTCGAGCAGTACTTC. This translates into CASSKGGVFEQYF.

Only a few counts were recorded for this clone. This chain uses TRBV7-2 with TRBJ2-3, with 9 bases matching TRBD1. From germline, CDR1 is SGHTA and CDR2 FQGNSA. The V segment lost 1 base and the J segment 2 bases; nucleotides outside the gene matches: 10. This CDR3 comprises 18 residues. In DNA form, the CDR3 reads TGTGCCAGCAGCTTAGTAGGCACCGGGACAGGGTTCACAGATACGCAGTATTTT. Translating it yields CASSLVGTGTGFTDTQYF.

This chain links TRBV2 with TRBJ1-5; 8 nucleotides agree with TRBD1. This CDR3 comprises 13 residues. The J segment lost 6 bases and the V segment lost 6 bases, leaving 4 bases of the junction unmatched. Germline V CDR1 and CDR2: SNHLY, FYNNEI. The CDR3 reads CASSLGTGQPQHF. Written as DNA, the CDR3 is TGTGCCAGCAGCCTCGGGACAGGTCAGCCCCAGCATTTT. Based on the CDR3 plus reference TRBV2 and TRBJ1-5, the full variable domain is EPEVTQTPSHQVTQMGQEVILRCVPISNHLYFYWYRQILGQKVEFLVSFYNNEISEKSEIFDDQFSVERPDGSNFTLKIRSTKLEDSAMYFCASSLGTGQPQHFGDGTRLSIL.

This clone was seen a handful of times. The chain links TRBV20-1 to TRBJ2-7; no clear D gene. Germline assignment: CDR1 DFQATT and CDR2 SNEGSKA (reference sequence). V lost 0 bases to trimming and J lost 3 bases, with 3 bases between them. This CDR3 is 11 amino acids long. The CDR3, as DNA: TGCAGTGCTAGAGACCACTACGAGCAGTACGTC. This gives the protein CSARDHYEQYV.

The rearrangement links TRBV7-9 to TRBJ1-1; the D is unclear. This CDR3 has 13 amino acids. Germline CDR1 SEHNR, CDR2 FQNEAQ (reference sequence). V was clipped by 3 bases and J by 0 bases, with 5 bases between them. The CDR3 nucleotides read TGTGCCAGCAGCTTTCAGGTGAACACTGAAGCTTTCTTT. Its protein is CASSFQVNTEAFF.

V gene TRBV2 combines with J gene TRBJ2-3; 7 bases align to TRBD1. CDR1 and CDR2 (germline): SNHLY, FYNNEI. With 8 bases clipped from V and 1 base from J, the junction kept 3 bases outside the gene matches. This CDR3 is 13 amino acids long. The DNA for the CDR3 is TGTGCCAGCCGAGGACAGGGCACAGATACGCAGTATTTT. This encodes CASRGQGTDTQYF.